A selection of T cell receptor beta chains follows, all from one sample in a study of CD8 T cells in Susac syndrome. TCRdb re-analysed the immunoSEQ multiplex PCR reads in MiXCR, keeping a single row per CDR3 protein. This table has some 120,000 distinct CDR3 sequences, approximately 94% appearing once. The sample was CD4+ T cells from PBMCs. All receptors come from a human donor with multiple sclerosis. CDR3s include the opening cysteine and the closing phenylalanine or tryptophan. Each record gives: CDR3 DNA, CDR3 protein, V gene, D gene, clone size, J gene. A D gene is named only where the DNA matches it firmly. Clone sizes are given selectively: once, few, many, or a class where the clone is expanded.

DNA: TGTGCCAGTAGTCGGACCTCTCCCCCGGCCTACGAGCAGTACTTC
CDR3: CASSRTSPPAYEQYF
V: TRBV19
D: -
size: once
J: TRBJ2-7

DNA: TGTGCCATCAGTGGGGGGACAGATGGGTTAACTGAAGCTTTCTTT
CDR3: CAISGGTDGLTEAFF
V: TRBV10-3
D: TRBD1
size: -
J: TRBJ1-1

DNA: TGTGCCAGCAGCGTAGAACAGGGAACTAACTATGGCTACACCTTC
CDR3: CASSVEQGTNYGYTF
V: TRBV9
D: -
size: -
J: TRBJ1-2

DNA: TGTGCCCGGGACAGGAACACTGAAGCTTTCTTT
CDR3: CARDRNTEAFF
V: TRBV30
D: TRBD1
size: once
J: TRBJ1-1

DNA: TGTGCCAGTAGTAGACTAGCGGGAGGGAATTTAGCCTTGAATGAGCAGTTCTTC
CDR3: CASSRLAGGNLALNEQFF
V: TRBV19
D: TRBD2
size: -
J: TRBJ2-1

DNA: TGTGCCAGCAGCCAGAGAGGACAGGGAAACGTCCTGACTTTC
CDR3: CASSQRGQGNVLTF
V: TRBV3-1
D: TRBD1
size: -
J: TRBJ2-6

DNA: TGTGCCAGCACTCGGGATTATGAGCAGTTCTTC
CDR3: CASTRDYEQFF
V: TRBV18
D: -
size: once
J: TRBJ2-1

DNA: TGTGCCAGCAGTTCCTCGGACAGGCAACTAGCCAAAAACATTCAGTACTTC
CDR3: CASSSSDRQLAKNIQYF
V: TRBV6-2/TRBV6-3
D: TRBD1
size: -
J: TRBJ2-4

DNA: TGTGCCAGTACTAACGGGTGGACTGAAGCTTTCTTT
CDR3: CASTNGWTEAFF
V: TRBV19
D: -
size: once
J: TRBJ1-1

DNA: TGCGCCAGCAGCTTGAACCGGGGACAGCCCCAGCATTTT
CDR3: CASSLNRGQPQHF
V: TRBV5-1
D: -
size: -
J: TRBJ1-5

DNA: TGTGCCAGCAGTCATACCGGGGTGGTGAACACTGAAGCTTTCTTT
CDR3: CASSHTGVVNTEAFF
V: TRBV12-3/TRBV12-4
D: -
size: -
J: TRBJ1-1

DNA: TGTGCCAGCAGTTATAGACAGCCCGGGCACTTCTATGGCTACACCTTC
CDR3: CASSYRQPGHFYGYTF
V: TRBV6-5
D: -
size: -
J: TRBJ1-2

DNA: TGTGCCAGCAGCTCCGGGGTCGGCGGGAAGAAACTGTTTTTT
CDR3: CASSSGVGGKKLFF
V: TRBV7-2
D: -
size: -
J: TRBJ1-4

DNA: TGCGCCAGCAGCTTGGGGGCAGGGCCAGAAGCTTTCTTT
CDR3: CASSLGAGPEAFF
V: TRBV5-1
D: -
size: few
J: TRBJ1-1

DNA: TGTGCCAGCAGCTACCGACAGCAGGGGACCCAGTACTTC
CDR3: CASSYRQQGTQYF
V: TRBV5-6
D: -
size: -
J: TRBJ2-5

DNA: TGTGCCAGCAGCCCCGGACAGGGCGGTGAAAAACTGTTTTTT
CDR3: CASSPGQGGEKLFF
V: TRBV7-2
D: TRBD1
size: once
J: TRBJ1-4

DNA: TGTGCCAGCAGCTTACGTCAGGGAGCAGTGTTCTTT
CDR3: CASSLRQGAVFF
V: TRBV7-2
D: -
size: -
J: TRBJ1-1

DNA: TGTGCCAGCAGCTCTCCCGAGGGCAACGAGCAGTTCTTC
CDR3: CASSSPEGNEQFF
V: TRBV7-9
D: -
size: -
J: TRBJ2-1

DNA: TGTGCCAGCAGCTTGGCCTCCCTCTCTGGCTACACCTTC
CDR3: CASSLASLSGYTF
V: TRBV5-6
D: -
size: once
J: TRBJ1-2

DNA: TGTGCCTGGAGTCAGCTGGGAGCTACACAGCCCCAGCATTTT
CDR3: CAWSQLGATQPQHF
V: TRBV30
D: -
size: -
J: TRBJ1-5

DNA: TGTGCCAGCAGCTTCCTTAGGGAGGGGGGCGAGCAGTACTTC
CDR3: CASSFLREGGEQYF
V: TRBV7-9
D: -
size: -
J: TRBJ2-7

DNA: TGCGCCAGCAGCTATGGGACCGGCCCTTATGGCTACACCTTC
CDR3: CASSYGTGPYGYTF
V: TRBV5-1
D: -
size: -
J: TRBJ1-2

DNA: TGTGCCAGCAGTCTACAGGGGTACAATCAGCCCCAGCATTTT
CDR3: CASSLQGYNQPQHF
V: TRBV2
D: TRBD1
size: -
J: TRBJ1-5

DNA: TGCGCCAGCAGCGGGACAGCTAATTCCTACGAGCAGTACTTC
CDR3: CASSGTANSYEQYF
V: TRBV5-1
D: TRBD1
size: -
J: TRBJ2-7

DNA: TGTGCCAGCAGCCCGGACAGGGGCCATCAGCCCCAGCATTTT
CDR3: CASSPDRGHQPQHF
V: TRBV9
D: TRBD1
size: -
J: TRBJ1-5

DNA: TGCGCCAGCAGCATTGGGACGGCGGAAGAGACCCAGTACTTC
CDR3: CASSIGTAEETQYF
V: TRBV5-1
D: -
size: -
J: TRBJ2-5

DNA: TGCAGTGCTAGGATCGGGACAGGGGGCAATCAGCCCCAGCATTTT
CDR3: CSARIGTGGNQPQHF
V: TRBV20-1
D: TRBD1
size: -
J: TRBJ1-5

DNA: TGTGCCAGCAGCTTAGCACGACAGGGAGGTGAAAAACTGTTTTTT
CDR3: CASSLARQGGEKLFF
V: TRBV7-9
D: TRBD1
size: -
J: TRBJ1-4

DNA: TGTGCCACAGGGAGACAGACTGGAAACACCATATATTTT
CDR3: CATGRQTGNTIYF
V: TRBV3-1
D: -
size: -
J: TRBJ1-3

DNA: TGTGCCAGCAGCGGGGGTTCGGGCTACGAGCAGTACTTC
CDR3: CASSGGSGYEQYF
V: TRBV7-2
D: -
size: once
J: TRBJ2-7

DNA: TGTGCCAGCAGCCCGAGCGGGAGCGGCACAGATACGCAGTATTTT
CDR3: CASSPSGSGTDTQYF
V: TRBV12-3/TRBV12-4
D: TRBD2
size: -
J: TRBJ2-3